The clone carrying this TCR beta chain was counted ten times or more. The target antigen is unknown. The sample's time point: newly diagnosed GD, antithyroid drugs for less than 3 months. PBMCs provided the RNA from which the TCR library was made. The data stem from a study of regulatory T cells in long-lasting Graves disease. Study-wide points: Under persistent disease, TRBV28, TRBJ1-2 and TRBJ2-5 were used preferentially.

This CDR3 has 17 amino acids. The V end lost 0 bases, the J end lost 2 bases, and 17 bases lay between the germline ends. Germline V gene data show CDR1 as LNHNV and CDR2 as YYDKDF (reference sequence). Arm-PCR of CDR3 regions and iRepertoire HTBI primers were used to build TCR beta libraries. As processed by the authors: Throughout the samples, researchers identified 62 TRBV and approximately 13 TRBJ segments. TCRdb called the multiplex PCR reads again in MiXCR, with one record for every CDR3 protein. TCRdb's processing, not the authors' own work, is the source of the V and J calls. The sample holds roughly 410,000 distinct CDR3 sequences, over 14% seen once. This sample was shared with a second study, whose subject was T cells in Graves' hyperthyroidism and ophthalmopathy. That investigation notes: In patients aged 18 to 65, hyperthyroidism was newly diagnosed, with duration under 2 months.

The receptor was derived from a woman in her thirties or forties with Graves disease. This rearrangement joins TRBV15 to TRBJ2-7, with D perhaps matching TRBD1 or TRBD2 (6 bases each). The material sequenced was peripheral blood mononuclear cells (PBMCs), taken at new diagnosis, from a patient treated with antithyroid drugs. CDR3 nucleotides: TGTGCCACCAGCAGAGATCCAAGCTGGGGGGCCACCTACGAGCAGTACTTC. Its protein is CATSRDPSWGATYEQYF. Looking up the rest from reference TRBV15 and TRBJ2-7 gives the full variable domain: DAMVIQNPRYQVTQFGKPVTLSCSQTLNHNVMYWYQQKSSQAPKLLFHYYDKDFNNEADTPDNFQSRRPNTSFCFLDIRSPGLGDTAMYLCATSRDPSWGATYEQYFGPGTRLTVT.